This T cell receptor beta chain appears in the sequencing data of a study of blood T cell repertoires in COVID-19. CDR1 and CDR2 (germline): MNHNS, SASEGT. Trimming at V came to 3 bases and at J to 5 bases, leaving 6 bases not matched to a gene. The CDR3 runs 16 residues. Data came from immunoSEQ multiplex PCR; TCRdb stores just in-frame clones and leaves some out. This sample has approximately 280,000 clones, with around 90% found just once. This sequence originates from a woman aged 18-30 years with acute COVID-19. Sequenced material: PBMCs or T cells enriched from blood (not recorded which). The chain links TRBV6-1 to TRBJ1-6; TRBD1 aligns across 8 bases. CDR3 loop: CASSDLGQADNSPLHF. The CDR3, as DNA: TGTGCCAGCAGTGACCTGGGACAGGCAGATAATTCACCCCTCCACTTT.